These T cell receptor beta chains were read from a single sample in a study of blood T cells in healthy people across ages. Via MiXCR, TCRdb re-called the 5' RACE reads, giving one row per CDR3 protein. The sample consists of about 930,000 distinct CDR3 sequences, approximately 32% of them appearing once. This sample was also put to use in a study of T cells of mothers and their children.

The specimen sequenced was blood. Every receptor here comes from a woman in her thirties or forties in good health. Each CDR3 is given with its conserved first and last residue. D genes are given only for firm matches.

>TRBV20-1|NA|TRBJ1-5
CSAGQGSLNQPQHF
TGCAGTGCCGGGCAGGGTTCCCTCAATCAGCCCCAGCATTTT
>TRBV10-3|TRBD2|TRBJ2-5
CAISDQLAGEETQYF
TGTGCCATCAGTGACCAACTAGCGGGAGAAGAGACCCAGTACTTC
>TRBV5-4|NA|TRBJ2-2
CASSFGEGNTGELFF
TGTGCCAGCAGCTTTGGTGAAGGGAACACCGGGGAGCTGTTTTTT
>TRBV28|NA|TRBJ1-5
CASSLALEGRLNQPQHF
TGTGCCAGCAGTTTGGCATTGGAGGGTAGGCTAAATCAGCCCCAGCATTTT
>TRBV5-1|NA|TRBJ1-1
CASSLAPPGHQNTEAFF
TGCGCCAGCAGCTTGGCCCCGCCGGGACACCAGAACACTGAAGCTTTCTTT
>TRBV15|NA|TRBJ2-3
CATSRSDDSSTDTQYF
TGTGCCACCAGCAGATCCGACGACTCAAGCACAGATACGCAGTATTTT
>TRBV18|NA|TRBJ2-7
CASSPVGTPAYEQYF
TGTGCCAGCTCACCGGTCGGGACACCAGCCTACGAGCAGTACTTC
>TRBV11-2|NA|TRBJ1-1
CASSLMDVSLNTEAFF
TGTGCCAGCAGCCTGATGGACGTCTCTTTGAACACTGAAGCTTTCTTT
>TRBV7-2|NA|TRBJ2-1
CASSLDWTSYEQFF
TGTGCCAGCAGCTTAGATTGGACCTCCTACGAGCAGTTCTTC
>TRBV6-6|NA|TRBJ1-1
CATSGEMNTEAFF
TGTGCCACCTCAGGGGAAATGAACACTGAAGCTTTCTTT
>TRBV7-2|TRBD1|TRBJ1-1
CASSSTGDGFTEAFF
TGTGCCAGCAGCTCTACAGGGGATGGGTTCACTGAAGCTTTCTTT